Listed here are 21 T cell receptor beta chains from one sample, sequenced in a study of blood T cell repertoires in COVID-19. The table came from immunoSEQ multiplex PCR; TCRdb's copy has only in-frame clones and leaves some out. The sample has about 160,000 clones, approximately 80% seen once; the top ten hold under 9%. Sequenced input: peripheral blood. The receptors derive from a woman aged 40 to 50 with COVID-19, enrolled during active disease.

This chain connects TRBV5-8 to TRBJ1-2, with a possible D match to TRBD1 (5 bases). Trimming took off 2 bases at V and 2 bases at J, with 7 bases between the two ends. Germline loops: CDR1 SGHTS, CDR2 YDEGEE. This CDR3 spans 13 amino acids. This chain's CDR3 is CASSLPGNYGYTF. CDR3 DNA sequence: TGTGCCAGCAGCTTACCAGGGAACTATGGCTACACCTTC.

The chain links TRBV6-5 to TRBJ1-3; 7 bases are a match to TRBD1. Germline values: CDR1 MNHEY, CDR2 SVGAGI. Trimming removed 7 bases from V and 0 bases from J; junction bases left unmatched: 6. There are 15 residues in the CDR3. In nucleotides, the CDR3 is TGTGCCAGCACCCCCGGGACAGCCTCTGGAAACACCATATATTTT. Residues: CASTPGTASGNTIYF.

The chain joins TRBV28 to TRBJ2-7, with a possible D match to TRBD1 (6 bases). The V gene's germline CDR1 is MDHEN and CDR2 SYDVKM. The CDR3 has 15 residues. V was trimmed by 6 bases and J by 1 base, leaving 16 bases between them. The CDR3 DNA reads TGTGCCAGCAGCCGCAGGGGTGGTGGGTCCTACGAGCAGTACTTC. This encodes CASSRRGGGSYEQYF.

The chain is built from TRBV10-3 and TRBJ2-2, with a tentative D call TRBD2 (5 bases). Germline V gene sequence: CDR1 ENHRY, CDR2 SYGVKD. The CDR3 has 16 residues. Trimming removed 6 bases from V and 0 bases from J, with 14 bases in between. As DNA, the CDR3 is TGTGCCATCAGGGGTTCCCGGGGTACGAACACCGGGGAGCTGTTTTTT. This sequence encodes CAIRGSRGTNTGELFF.

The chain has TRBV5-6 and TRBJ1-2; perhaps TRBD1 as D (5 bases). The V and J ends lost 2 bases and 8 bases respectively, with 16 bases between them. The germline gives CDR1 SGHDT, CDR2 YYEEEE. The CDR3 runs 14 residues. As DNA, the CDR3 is TGTGCCAGCAGCTTCGAAGGGGACTGGCGGGGCTACACCTTC. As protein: CASSFEGDWRGYTF.

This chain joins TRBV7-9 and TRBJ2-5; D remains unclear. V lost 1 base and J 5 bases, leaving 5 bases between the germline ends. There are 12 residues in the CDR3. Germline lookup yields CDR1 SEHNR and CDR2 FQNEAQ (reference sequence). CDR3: CASSLGPETQYF. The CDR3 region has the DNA TGTGCCAGCAGCTTAGGTCCGGAGACCCAGTACTTC.

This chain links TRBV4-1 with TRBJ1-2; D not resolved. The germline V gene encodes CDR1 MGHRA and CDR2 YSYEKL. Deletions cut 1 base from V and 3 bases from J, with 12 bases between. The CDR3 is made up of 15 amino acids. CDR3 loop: CASSQVEGTDYGYTF. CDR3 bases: TGCGCCAGCAGCCAAGTCGAGGGTACGGACTATGGCTACACCTTC.

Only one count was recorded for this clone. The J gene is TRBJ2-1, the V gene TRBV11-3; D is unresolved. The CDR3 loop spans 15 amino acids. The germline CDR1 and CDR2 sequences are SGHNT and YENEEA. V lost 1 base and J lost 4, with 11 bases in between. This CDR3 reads CASSLGLRKYNEQFF. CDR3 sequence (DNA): TGTGCCAGCAGCTTAGGGTTGCGGAAATACAATGAGCAGTTCTTC.

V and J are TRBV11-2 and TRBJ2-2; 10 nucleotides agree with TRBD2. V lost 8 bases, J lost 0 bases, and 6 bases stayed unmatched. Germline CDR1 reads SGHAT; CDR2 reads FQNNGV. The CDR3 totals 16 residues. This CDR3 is CASRGGTSANTGELFF. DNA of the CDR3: TGTGCCAGCCGGGGCGGGACTAGCGCGAACACCGGGGAGCTGTTTTTT. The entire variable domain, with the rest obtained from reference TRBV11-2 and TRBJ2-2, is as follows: EAGVAQSPRYKIIEKRQSVAFWCNPISGHATLYWYQQILGQGPKLLIQFQNNGVVDDSQLPKDRFSAERLKGVDSTLKIQPAKLEDSAVYLCASRGGTSANTGELFFGEGSRLTVL.

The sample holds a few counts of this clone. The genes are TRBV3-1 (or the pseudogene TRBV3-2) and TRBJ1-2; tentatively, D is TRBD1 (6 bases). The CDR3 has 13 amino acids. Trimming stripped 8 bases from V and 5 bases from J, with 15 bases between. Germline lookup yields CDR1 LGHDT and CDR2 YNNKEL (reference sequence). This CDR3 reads CASGAGEYYGYTF. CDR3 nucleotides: TGTGCCAGCGGGGCAGGGGAGTATTATGGCTACACCTTC.

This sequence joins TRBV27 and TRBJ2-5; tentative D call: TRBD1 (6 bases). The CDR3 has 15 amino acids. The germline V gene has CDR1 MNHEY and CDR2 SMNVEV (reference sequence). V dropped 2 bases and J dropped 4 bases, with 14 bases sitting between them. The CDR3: CASSLRWGLVETQYF. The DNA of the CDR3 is TGTGCCAGCAGTTTACGATGGGGGCTTGTAGAGACCCAGTACTTC.

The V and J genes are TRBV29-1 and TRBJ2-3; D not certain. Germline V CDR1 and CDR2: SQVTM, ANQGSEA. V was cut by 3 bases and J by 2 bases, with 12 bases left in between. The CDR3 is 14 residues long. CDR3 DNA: TGCAGCGTTGACGGTGTGGAGTACACAGATACGCAGTATTTT. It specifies CSVDGVEYTDTQYF.

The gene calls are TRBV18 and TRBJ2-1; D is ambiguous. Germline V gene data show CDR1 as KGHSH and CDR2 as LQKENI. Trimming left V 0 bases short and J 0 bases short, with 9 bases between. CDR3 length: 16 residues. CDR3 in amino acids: CASSPPRQSSYNEQFF. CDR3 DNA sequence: TGTGCCAGCTCACCACCGCGGCAGAGCTCCTACAATGAGCAGTTCTTC.

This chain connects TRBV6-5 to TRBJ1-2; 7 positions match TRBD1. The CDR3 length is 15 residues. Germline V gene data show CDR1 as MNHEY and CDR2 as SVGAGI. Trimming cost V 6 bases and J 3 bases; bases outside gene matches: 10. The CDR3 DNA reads TGTGCCAGCAGCTCTGTCCAGGGGGAAGACTATGGCTACACCTTC. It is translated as CASSSVQGEDYGYTF.

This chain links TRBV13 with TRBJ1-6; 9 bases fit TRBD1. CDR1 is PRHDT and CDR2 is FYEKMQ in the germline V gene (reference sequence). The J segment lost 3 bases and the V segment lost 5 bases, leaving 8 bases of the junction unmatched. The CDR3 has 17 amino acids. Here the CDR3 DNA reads TGTGCCAGCAGCCCAAAGGGACAGGGAGGCTATAATTCACCCCTCCACTTT. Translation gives CASSPKGQGGYNSPLHF.

As DNA, the CDR3 is TGTGCCAGCAGCTTAGCAGGTCTAGCGGGCTTCAACAATGAGCAGTTCTTC. This encodes CASSLAGLAGFNNEQFF. The rearrangement uses TRBV7-9 and TRBJ2-1; the match to TRBD2 covers 8 bases. The V gene end was trimmed by 0 bases and the J gene end by 5 bases; junction bases not matched to a gene: 9. The CDR3 is 17 amino acids. The germline V gene encodes CDR1 SEHNR and CDR2 FQNEAQ (reference sequence).

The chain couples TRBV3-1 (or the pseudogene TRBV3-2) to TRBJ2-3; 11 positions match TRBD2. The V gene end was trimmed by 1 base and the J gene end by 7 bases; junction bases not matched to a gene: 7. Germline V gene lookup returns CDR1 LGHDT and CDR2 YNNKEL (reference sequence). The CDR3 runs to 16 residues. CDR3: CASSQGLAGSGYTQYF. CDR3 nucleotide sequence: TGTGCCAGCAGCCAAGGACTAGCGGGGAGCGGTTATACGCAGTATTTT.

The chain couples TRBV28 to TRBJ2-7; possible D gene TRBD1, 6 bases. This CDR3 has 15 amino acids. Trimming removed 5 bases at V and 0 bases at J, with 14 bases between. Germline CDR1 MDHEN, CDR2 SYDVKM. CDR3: CASSPPRTVSYEQYF. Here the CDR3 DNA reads TGTGCCAGCAGTCCGCCCAGGACAGTCTCCTACGAGCAGTACTTC.

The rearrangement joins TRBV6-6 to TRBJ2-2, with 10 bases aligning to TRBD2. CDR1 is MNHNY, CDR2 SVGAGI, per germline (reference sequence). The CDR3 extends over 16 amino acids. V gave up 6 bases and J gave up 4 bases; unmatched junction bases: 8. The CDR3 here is CASSPPSGRGTGELFF. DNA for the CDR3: TGTGCCAGCAGCCCACCTAGCGGGAGAGGCACCGGGGAGCTGTTTTTT.

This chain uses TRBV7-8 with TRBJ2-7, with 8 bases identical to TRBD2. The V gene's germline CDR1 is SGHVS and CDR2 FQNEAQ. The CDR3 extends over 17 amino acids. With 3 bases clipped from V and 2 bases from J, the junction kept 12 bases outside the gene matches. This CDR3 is CASSLESTSGPTYEQYF. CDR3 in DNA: TGTGCCAGCAGCTTGGAGTCCACTAGCGGACCTACCTACGAGCAGTACTTC.

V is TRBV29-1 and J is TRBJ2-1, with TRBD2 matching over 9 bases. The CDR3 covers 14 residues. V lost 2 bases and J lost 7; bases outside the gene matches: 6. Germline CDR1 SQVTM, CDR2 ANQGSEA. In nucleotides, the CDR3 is TGCAGCGTTGAACCGGGCGGGAGGGGGAATGAGCAGTTCTTC. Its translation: CSVEPGGRGNEQFF.